The sequence of this T cell receptor beta chain was determined in a study of T cell responses to AZD1222 COVID-19 vaccine. Per the germline V gene, CDR1 is LGHNT and CDR2 is FRNRAP. Trimming shortened V by 7 bases and J by 5 bases, and 18 bases separated the two germline ends. There are 14 residues in the CDR3. Sequencing was performed with immunoSEQ multiplex PCR; in TCRdb, only in-frame clones are kept and a portion is missing. The table has approximately 170,000 clones, more than 85% seen once. The genes are TRBV12-5 and TRBJ2-7, with D perhaps matching TRBD2 (5 bases). The sequence was obtained from an adult in good health. The material sequenced was peripheral blood, taken on day 0 of AZD1222 vaccination. The CDR3 sequence is CASAQDSSMDEQYF. CDR3 DNA sequence: TGTGCTAGTGCCCAGGACTCCTCAATGGACGAGCAGTACTTC. Complete variable domain (other parts from reference TRBV12-5 and TRBJ2-7): DARVTQTPRHKVTEMGQEVTMRCQPILGHNTVFWYRQTMMQGLELLAYFRNRAPLDDSGMPKDRFSAEMPDATLATLKIQPSEPRDSAVYFCASAQDSSMDEQYFGPGTRLTVT.